In this sample, the clone carrying this T cell receptor beta chain is large. Its antigen is not known. The sample is drawn from a study of spatial heterogeneity in lung cancer. Across the whole study: Detected beta-chain sequences consistently exceeded alpha-chain sequences.

Time point defined: sample taken at primary tumor resection. The donor group consisted of roughly 76 patients who had untreated, early-stage non-small cell lung cancer. The CDR3 is 20 amino acids. The J segment lost 5 bases and the V segment lost 5 bases, leaving 20 bases of the junction unmatched. CDR1 is LGHNA and CDR2 is YNFKEQ in the germline V gene. Study findings and constraints: Expanded intratumoral alpha and beta TCR counts tracked tumor mutation counts.

TCRdb independently ran MiXCR on the 5' RACE reads; one entry per CDR3 protein. The table lists some 3,500 distinct CDR3 sequences, around 5% of them singletons, with about 16% in the top ten. This TCR came from a female donor with early-stage non-small cell lung cancer. This chain joins TRBV4-2 and TRBJ2-3; 12 nucleotides align to TRBD2. This material consisted of lung tumor tissue, taken at surgery. The CDR3 here is CASSFHRRGLAGSGGDTQYF. The CDR3 DNA reads as TGTGCCAGCAGCTTCCACCGGCGAGGACTAGCGGGATCCGGGGGAGATACGCAGTATTTT.